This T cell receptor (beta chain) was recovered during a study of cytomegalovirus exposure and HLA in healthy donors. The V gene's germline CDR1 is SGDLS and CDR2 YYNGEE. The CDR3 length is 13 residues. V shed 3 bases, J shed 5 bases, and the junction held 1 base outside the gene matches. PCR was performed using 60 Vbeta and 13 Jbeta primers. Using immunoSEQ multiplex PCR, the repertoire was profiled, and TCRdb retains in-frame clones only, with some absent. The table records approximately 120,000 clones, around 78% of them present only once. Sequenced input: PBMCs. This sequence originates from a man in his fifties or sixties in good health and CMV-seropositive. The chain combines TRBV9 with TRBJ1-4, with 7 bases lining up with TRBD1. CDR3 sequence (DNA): TGTGCCAGCAGCGCGGGACAGAATGAAAAACTGTTTTTT. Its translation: CASSAGQNEKLFF.